This TCR beta chain was obtained from a study of blood T cell repertoires in COVID-19. The germline V gene encodes CDR1 MNHEY and CDR2 SVGAGI. Trimming took 2 bases from V and 1 from J, leaving 6 bases between them. The CDR3 consists of 14 residues. Methods used by the authors: From reference gene primer amplification, estimates of nucleated cell counts were derived. Measured with immunoSEQ multiplex PCR; TCRdb has only the in-frame clones, and not every one. That table is the source of V, J and clone size, and D and trimming were worked out from the DNA. The sample lists about 200,000 clones, roughly 85% occurring once.

The specimen was peripheral blood. The chain couples TRBV6-5 to TRBJ2-4, with D possibly TRBD2 on 6 matching bases. The receptor comes from a woman of 80 years or more with acute or convalescent COVID-19. In DNA, the CDR3 is TGTGCCAGCAGTTACGGGAGGGCCAAAAACATTCAGTACTTC. Translation: CASSYGRAKNIQYF.